This TCR beta chain was sequenced during a study of cytotoxic CD8 clonotypes in ibrutinib-treated CLL. Study information: The patients, around 12 relapsed/refractory and 15 treatment-naive, included around 18 who were IGHV unmutated.

Generated by immunoSEQ multiplex PCR, the TCRdb table keeps only in-frame clones and is missing some. The sample has roughly 150,000 clones, more than 80% seen once. Worth noting for this clone: The antigen is not known.

Germline CDR1 and CDR2: MNHNY and SVGAGI (reference sequence). The length of the CDR3 is 13 residues. V was pared by 0 bases and J by 4 bases, with 6 bases between. Study-wide points: Sustained-remission and progressing patients diverged in sampling times. At progression, clonality fell back toward baseline after rising at ibrutinib response. Clonotypes that were public were uncommon, and they contracted or stayed stable on treatment.

J is TRBJ1-2 and V is TRBV6-6; no firm D call. The TCR originated in a human donor with chronic lymphocytic leukemia. Material: PBMCs, obtained after 24 months of ibrutinib treatment. CDR3 loop: CASSYSESYGYTF. Here the CDR3 DNA reads TGTGCCAGCAGTTACTCCGAGTCCTATGGCTACACCTTC.